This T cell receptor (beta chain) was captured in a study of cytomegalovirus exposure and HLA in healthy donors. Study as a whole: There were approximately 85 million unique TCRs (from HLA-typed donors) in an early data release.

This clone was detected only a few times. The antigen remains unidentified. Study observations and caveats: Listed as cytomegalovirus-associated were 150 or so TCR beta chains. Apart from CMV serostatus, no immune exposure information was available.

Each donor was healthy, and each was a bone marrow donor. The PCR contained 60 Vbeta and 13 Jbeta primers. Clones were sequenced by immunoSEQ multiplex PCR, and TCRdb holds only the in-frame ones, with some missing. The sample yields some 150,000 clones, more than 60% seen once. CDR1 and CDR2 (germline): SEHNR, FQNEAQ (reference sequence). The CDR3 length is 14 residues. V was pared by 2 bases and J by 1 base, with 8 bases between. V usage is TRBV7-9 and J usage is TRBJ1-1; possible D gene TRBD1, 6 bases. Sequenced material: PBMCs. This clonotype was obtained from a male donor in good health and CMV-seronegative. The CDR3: CASSLQGGNTEAFF. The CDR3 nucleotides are TGTGCCAGCAGCTTACAAGGGGGGAACACTGAAGCTTTCTTT. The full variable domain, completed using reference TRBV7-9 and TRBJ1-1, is DTGVSQNPRHKITKRGQNVTFRCDPISEHNRLYWYRQTLGQGPEFLTYFQNEAQLEKSRLLSDRFSAERPKGSFSTLEIQRTEQGDSAMYLCASSLQGGNTEAFFGQGTRLTVV.